The T cell receptor beta chain under discussion was sequenced for a study of Graves' ophthalmopathy and Graves' hyperthyroidism. This CDR3 has 13 residues. J lost 3 bases, V lost 6 bases, and 6 bases had no gene match. The V gene's germline CDR1 is SQVTM and CDR2 ANQGSEA. This clonotype has a count of ten or more. RNA served as the template for amplifying TCR beta CDR3 regions. Investigators did first-round RT-PCR with HTBI primers, then second-round multiplex PCR. From the multiplex PCR reads, TCRdb called clonotypes with MiXCR, one entry per CDR3 protein. This sample has around 670,000 distinct CDR3 sequences, with 35% to 50% found just once.

The specimen was peripheral blood. The clonotype was recovered from an adult man with Graves' ophthalmopathy. The J gene is TRBJ1-1, the V gene TRBV29-1; 8 bases line up with TRBD1. The CDR3 loop reads CSVQPDRDTEAFF. As DNA, the CDR3 is TGCAGCGTCCAACCGGACAGGGACACTGAAGCTTTCTTT.